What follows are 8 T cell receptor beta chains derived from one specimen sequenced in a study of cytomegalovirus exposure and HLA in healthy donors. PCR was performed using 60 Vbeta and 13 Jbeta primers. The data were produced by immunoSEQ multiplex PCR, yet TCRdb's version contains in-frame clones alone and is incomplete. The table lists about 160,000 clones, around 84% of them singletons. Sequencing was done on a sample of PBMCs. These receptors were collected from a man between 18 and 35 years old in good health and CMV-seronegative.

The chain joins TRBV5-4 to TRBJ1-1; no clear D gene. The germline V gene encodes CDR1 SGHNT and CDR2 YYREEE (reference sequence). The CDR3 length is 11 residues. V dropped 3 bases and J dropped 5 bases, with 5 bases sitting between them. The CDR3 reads CASSSITEAFF. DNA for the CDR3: TGTGCCAGCAGCTCAATTACTGAAGCTTTCTTT.

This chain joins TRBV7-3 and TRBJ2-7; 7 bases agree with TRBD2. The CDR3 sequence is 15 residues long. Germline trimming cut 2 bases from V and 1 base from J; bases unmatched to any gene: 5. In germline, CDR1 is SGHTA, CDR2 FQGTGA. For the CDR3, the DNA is TGTGCCAGCAGCTTAGCGGGAGTCGGGTCCTACGAGCAGTACTTC. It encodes CASSLAGVGSYEQYF.

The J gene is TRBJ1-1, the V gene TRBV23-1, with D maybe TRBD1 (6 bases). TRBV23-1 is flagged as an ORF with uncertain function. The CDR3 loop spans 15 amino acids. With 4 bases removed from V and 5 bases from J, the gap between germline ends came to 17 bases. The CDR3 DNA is TGCGCCAGCAGTCCCCGCGGGGGGGGCGGGACTGAAGCTTTCTTT. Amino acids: CASSPRGGGGTEAFF.

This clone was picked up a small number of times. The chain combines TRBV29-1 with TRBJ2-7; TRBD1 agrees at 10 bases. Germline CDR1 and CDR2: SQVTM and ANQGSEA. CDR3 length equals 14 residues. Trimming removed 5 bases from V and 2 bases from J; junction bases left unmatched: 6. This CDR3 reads CSVLDRGGTYEQYF. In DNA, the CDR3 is TGCAGCGTTCTGGACAGGGGGGGGACCTACGAGCAGTACTTC.

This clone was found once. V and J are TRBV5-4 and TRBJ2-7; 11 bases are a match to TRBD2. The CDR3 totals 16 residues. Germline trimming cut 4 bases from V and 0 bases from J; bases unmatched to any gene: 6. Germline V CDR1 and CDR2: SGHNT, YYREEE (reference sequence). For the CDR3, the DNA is TGTGCCAGCAGCCCCCGACTAGCGGGATACTCCTACGAGCAGTACTTC. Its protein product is CASSPRLAGYSYEQYF.

CDR3 nucleotides: TGTGCCAGCAGCTACTCTGGGGGGGCGGAAGGCTACACCTTC. This encodes CASSYSGGAEGYTF. The chain carries TRBV7-9 and TRBJ1-2; perhaps TRBD1 as D (6 bases). The CDR3 extends over 14 amino acids. Germline loops: CDR1 SEHNR, CDR2 FQNEAQ (reference sequence). Trimming removed 4 bases at V and 8 bases at J, with 17 bases between.

CDR3 loop: CASSPREGATEAFF. The CDR3 bases are TGTGCCAGCTCACCCCGTGAGGGGGCCACTGAAGCTTTCTTT. The V call is TRBV18, the J call TRBJ1-1; 7 positions agree with TRBD1. Trimming took 3 bases from V and 4 from J; bases not matched to a gene: 5. The CDR3 consists of 14 residues. Germline CDR1 reads KGHSH; CDR2 reads LQKENI.

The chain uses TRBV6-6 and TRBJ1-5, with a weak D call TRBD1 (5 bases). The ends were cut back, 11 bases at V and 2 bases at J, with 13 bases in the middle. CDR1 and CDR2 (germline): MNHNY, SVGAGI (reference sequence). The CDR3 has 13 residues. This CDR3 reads CAVGGGRNQPQHF. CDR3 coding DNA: TGTGCCGTCGGGGGGGGTCGCAATCAGCCCCAGCATTTT.